Presented here are 30 T cell receptor beta chains from one specimen sequenced in a study of OX40 agonist ivuxolimab in advanced cancers. TCRdb keeps only in-frame clones here, not all; method: immunoSEQ multiplex PCR. The sample comprises roughly 79,000 clones, approximately 85% of which are singletons, and roughly 15% rests with the top ten. The starting material was CD4+ or CD8+ T cells sorted from blood, obtained in a trial of the OX40 agonist ivuxolimab. The receptors here all came from an adult with an advanced solid tumor such as melanoma, head and neck, liver or kidney cancer.

The CDR3 loop is CATTGYNEQFF. The CDR3 coding sequence is TGCGCCACCACAGGGTACAATGAGCAGTTCTTC. The rearrangement uses TRBV10-2 and TRBJ2-1, with TRBD1 as a possible D gene (6 bases). This CDR3 region has 11 residues. Between the trimmed V and J ends, which lost 10 bases and 4 bases, there was a span of 8 bases. Germline CDR1 reads WSHSY; CDR2 reads SAAADI.

The chain links TRBV7-9 to TRBJ2-2; 10 bases line up with TRBD1. Unmatched junction bases numbered 13, after V lost 5 bases and J lost 4 bases. In germline, CDR1 is SEHNR, CDR2 FQNEAQ (reference sequence). CDR3 length equals 18 residues. The CDR3 DNA reads TGTGCCAGCAGCCTTGGACAGGGGGTCGGGGAAGGCACCGGGGAGCTGTTTTTT. Its protein product is CASSLGQGVGEGTGELFF. Full variable domain (rest looked up from reference TRBV7-9 and TRBJ2-2): DTGVSQNPRHKITKRGQNVTFRCDPISEHNRLYWYRQTLGQGPEFLTYFQNEAQLEKSRLLSDRFSAERPKGSFSTLEIQRTEQGDSAMYLCASSLGQGVGEGTGELFFGEGSRLTVL.

This rearrangement joins TRBV10-3 to TRBJ2-1; possibly TRBD2 for D (5 bases). CDR1 is ENHRY, CDR2 SYGVKD, per germline. The V end was cut by 6 bases, the J end by 0 bases, with 6 bases between. This CDR3 region has 13 residues. The CDR3 DNA is TGTGCCATCAGAGGGAGCTCCTACAATGAGCAGTTCTTC. Amino acid sequence: CAIRGSSYNEQFF.

The V call is TRBV7-9, the J call TRBJ1-1; TRBD1 matches at 10 bases. The CDR3 spans 15 residues. Germline CDR1 reads SEHNR; CDR2 reads FQNEAQ (reference sequence). With V trimmed by 5 bases and J by 1 base, 4 bases remained unmatched. CDR3 loop: CASSNWDRGNTEAFF. CDR3 bases: TGTGCCAGCAGCAATTGGGACAGGGGGAACACTGAAGCTTTCTTT.

The chain employs TRBV6-1 and TRBJ1-2, with 7 bases identical to TRBD1. J was trimmed by 7 bases and V by 8 bases; bases with no gene match: 13. From germline, CDR1 is MNHNS and CDR2 SASEGT. The CDR3 extends over 14 amino acids. CDR3 in amino acids: CASLRQGEYSGYTF. The CDR3 bases are TGTGCCAGCCTGCGACAGGGAGAATACTCTGGCTACACCTTC.

The chain uses TRBV5-4 and TRBJ2-2, with TRBD1 matching over 9 bases. Trimming at V came to 2 bases and at J to 3 bases, leaving 5 bases not matched to a gene. The CDR3 length is 16 residues. Germline V gives CDR1 SGHNT, CDR2 YYREEE (reference sequence). CDR3 protein: CASSLHRGQDTGELFF. CDR3 DNA: TGTGCCAGCAGCTTACACAGGGGGCAGGACACCGGGGAGCTGTTTTTT.

The chain combines TRBV7-2 with TRBJ1-2, with 10 bases aligning to TRBD1. Germline lookup yields CDR1 SGHTA and CDR2 FQGNSA. This CDR3 spans 16 amino acids. With 6 bases clipped from V and 4 bases from J, the junction kept 11 bases outside the gene matches. This chain's CDR3 is CASSPVTGTGAYGYTF. The CDR3 coding sequence is TGTGCCAGCAGTCCTGTAACGGGGACAGGGGCCTATGGCTACACCTTC.

The chain combines TRBV28 with TRBJ2-7, with D perhaps matching TRBD1 (6 bases). The CDR3 runs 15 residues. The V end lost 3 bases, the J end lost 6 bases, and 18 bases lay between the germline ends. Germline CDR1 and CDR2: MDHEN and SYDVKM. CDR3 amino acids: CASSLRQGSKVEQYF. DNA for the CDR3: TGTGCCAGCAGTTTGAGGCAGGGGAGTAAGGTCGAGCAGTACTTC.

The V call is TRBV29-1, the J call TRBJ2-3; tentatively, D is TRBD1 (5 bases). The CDR3 contains 13 residues. Germline loops: CDR1 SQVTM, CDR2 ANQGSEA. The V and J ends lost 7 bases and 8 bases respectively, with 19 bases between them. In nucleotides, the CDR3 is TGCAGCGCCCTCAAGAGTGGGGCAGGTACGCAGTATTTT. This gives the protein CSALKSGAGTQYF.

The rearrangement links TRBV18 to TRBJ1-4; D remains unclear. Germline V lookup: CDR1 KGHSH, CDR2 LQKENI. The V end was cut by 2 bases, the J end by 8 bases, with 15 bases between. This CDR3 has 15 residues. CDR3 bases: TGTGCCAGCTCACCAGAAGGAGTTCCAAAAGAAAAACTGTTTTTT. It encodes CASSPEGVPKEKLFF.

The genes are TRBV29-1 and TRBJ2-7, with 8 bases aligning to TRBD1. Trimming at V came to 4 bases and at J to 5 bases, leaving 13 bases not matched to a gene. The CDR3 runs 15 residues. The germline V gene has CDR1 SQVTM and CDR2 ANQGSEA. CDR3 residues: CSVVRDRGSGDEQYF. Here the CDR3 DNA reads TGCAGCGTTGTACGAGACAGGGGTAGTGGGGACGAGCAGTACTTC.

The chain carries TRBV5-1 and TRBJ1-2, with a possible D match to TRBD1 (6 bases). The V gene lost 0 bases and the J gene lost 2 bases, with 14 bases spanning the gap. Germline lookup yields CDR1 SGHRS and CDR2 YFSETQ. CDR3 size: 16 residues. The DNA for the CDR3 is TGCGCCAGCAGCTTGGGAACCTCTACAGGGAACTATGGCTACACCTTC. It is translated as CASSLGTSTGNYGYTF.

This chain uses TRBV29-1 with TRBJ2-7; a weak D match, TRBD2 (6 bases). Trimming left V 0 bases short and J 6 bases short, with 12 bases between. Germline CDR1 SQVTM, CDR2 ANQGSEA. This CDR3 region has 13 residues. CDR3 sequence: CSVEDRDGGEQYF. CDR3 nucleotide sequence: TGCAGCGTTGAAGACAGGGACGGGGGCGAGCAGTACTTC.

This clone has just one count. Germline and junction disagree at one end, which may indicate a read error. The chain combines TRBV7-7 with TRBJ2-5; D call uncertain. CDR3 length equals 12 residues. Germline lookup yields CDR1 SSHAT and CDR2 FNYEAQ (reference sequence). Written as DNA, the CDR3 is TGTGCTAGCATCTCGCTTATCGAGACCCAGTACTTC. Translated: CASISLIETQYF.

CDR3 nucleotides: TGTGCCAGTAGTCGACTGAGGAGGGGTAGTGAAAAACTGTTTTTT. Its translation is CASSRLRRGSEKLFF. The chain carries TRBV19 and TRBJ1-4; D is perhaps TRBD1 (5 bases). CDR3 size: 15 residues. Between the trimmed V and J ends, which lost 5 bases and 7 bases, there was a span of 17 bases. Germline lookup yields CDR1 LNHDA and CDR2 SQIVND (reference sequence).

The V gene is TRBV19, the J gene TRBJ2-3, with 9 bases fitting TRBD2. The V segment lost 7 bases and the J segment 3 bases; nucleotides outside the gene matches: 5. CDR3 size: 14 residues. Germline lookup yields CDR1 LNHDA and CDR2 SQIVND (reference sequence). CDR3 in amino acids: CASMFAGGTDTQYF. The DNA of the CDR3 is TGTGCCAGTATGTTCGCGGGGGGGACAGATACGCAGTATTTT.

V usage is TRBV11-2 and J usage is TRBJ2-7, with TRBD1 matching 9 bases. CDR1 and CDR2 from the germline V gene are SGHAT and FQNNGV. The CDR3 has 14 amino acids. J gave up 3 bases and V 3 bases, and 3 bases lay outside the gene matches. The CDR3 loop reads CASSFGQGSYEQYF. CDR3 bases: TGTGCCAGCAGCTTTGGACAGGGGAGCTACGAGCAGTACTTC.

The rearrangement joins TRBV4-1 to TRBJ2-2, with D perhaps TRBD2 (5 bases). CDR3 length equals 16 residues. Between the trimmed V and J ends, which lost 0 bases and 4 bases, there was a span of 12 bases. Germline CDR1 and CDR2: MGHRA and YSYEKL. The CDR3 DNA is TGCGCCAGCAGCCAAGAAGAGCGTCGGGGCACCGGGGAGCTGTTTTTT. Encoded protein: CASSQEERRGTGELFF.

The rearrangement uses TRBV11-3 and TRBJ1-2; maybe TRBD1 (6 bases). V was shortened by 1 base and J by 0 bases, with 12 bases between the two germline ends. This CDR3 is 16 amino acids long. Germline CDR1 and CDR2: SGHNT and YENEEA. CDR3 residues: CASSLGTGFPNYGYTF. The CDR3, as DNA: TGTGCCAGCAGCTTAGGAACAGGGTTTCCTAACTATGGCTACACCTTC.

The V call is TRBV2, the J call TRBJ1-3; possible D gene TRBD1, 5 bases. The germline gives CDR1 SNHLY, CDR2 FYNNEI. Between the trimmed V and J ends, which lost 7 bases and 4 bases, there was a span of 11 bases. The CDR3 runs 13 residues. The CDR3 coding sequence is TGTGCCAGCACCCGGGACTACGGAAACACCATATATTTT. It is translated as CASTRDYGNTIYF.

The V gene is TRBV7-6, the J gene TRBJ2-1; the match to TRBD2 covers 8 bases. J was trimmed by 0 bases and V by 5 bases; bases with no gene match: 9. CDR3 size: 17 residues. Looked up from germline, CDR1 is SGHVS and CDR2 is FNYEAQ. The CDR3 sequence is CASSRLSGTNSYNEQFF. The CDR3 coding sequence is TGTGCCAGCAGCCGCCTTAGCGGGACGAACTCCTACAATGAGCAGTTCTTC.

The rearrangement joins TRBV5-1 to TRBJ2-4, with D perhaps matching TRBD1 (6 bases). CDR1 is SGHRS, CDR2 YFSETQ, per germline. This CDR3 contains 14 residues. Trimming cost V 1 base and J 8 bases, with 13 bases left between them. This chain's CDR3 is CASSLLEQGHIQYF. CDR3 coding DNA: TGCGCCAGCAGCTTGTTAGAACAGGGACACATTCAGTACTTC.

V usage is TRBV27 and J usage is TRBJ1-1; D may be TRBD1 (6 bases). The germline V gene has CDR1 MNHEY and CDR2 SMNVEV (reference sequence). The CDR3 is 14 amino acids. V lost 3 bases to trimming and J lost 5 bases, with 13 bases between them. CDR3 sequence reads: CASSFGGSGTEAFF. CDR3 nucleotides: TGTGCCAGCAGTTTTGGGGGCAGCGGGACTGAAGCTTTCTTT.

The chain couples TRBV6-1 to TRBJ2-1; D is unresolved. Trimming took off 4 bases at V and 4 bases at J, with 8 bases between the two ends. Germline-derived CDR1 and CDR2 are MNHNS and SASEGT. The CDR3 totals 13 residues. CDR3 residues: CASSGLEYNEQFF. DNA for the CDR3: TGTGCCAGCAGTGGATTAGAGTACAATGAGCAGTTCTTC.

J is TRBJ1-2 and V is TRBV19; D remains ambiguous. This CDR3 contains 14 residues. CDR1 and CDR2 (germline): LNHDA, SQIVND (reference sequence). V gave up 3 bases and J gave up 5 bases, with 13 bases separating them. The CDR3 bases are TGTGCCAGTAGTATTGAAAGAACCCGGTATGGCTACACCTTC. Encoded protein: CASSIERTRYGYTF.

The CDR3 bases are TGTGCCAGCAGCTTGGGAGGGTTTGGCTACACCTTC. Residues: CASSLGGFGYTF. V usage is TRBV5-6 and J usage is TRBJ1-2; D not resolved. CDR1 and CDR2 from the germline V gene are SGHDT and YYEEEE. The CDR3 spans 12 residues. With 0 bases removed from V and 7 bases from J, the gap between germline ends came to 7 bases.

CDR3 in amino acids: CASSYSVEAYNEQFF. CDR3 sequence (DNA): TGTGCCAGCAGTTATTCGGTGGAAGCTTACAATGAGCAGTTCTTC. V and J are TRBV6-5 and TRBJ2-1, with D uncertain. Trimming cost V 3 bases and J 4 bases, with 13 bases left between them. CDR1 MNHEY and CDR2 SVGAGI come from the germline V gene. The CDR3 length is 15 residues.

This clone appeared once. The chain carries TRBV2 and TRBJ2-7, with a tentative D call TRBD2 (5 bases). The length of the CDR3 is 14 residues. The germline CDR1 and CDR2 sequences are SNHLY and FYNNEI. The V and J ends lost 7 bases and 0 bases respectively, with 13 bases between them. CDR3 nucleotides: TGTGCCAGCAAAGAGAGCGGTAACTCCTACGAGCAGTACTTC. This gives the protein CASKESGNSYEQYF.

V usage is TRBV5-5 and J usage is TRBJ1-1, with D unresolved. This CDR3 has 12 residues. The V and J ends lost 1 base and 7 bases respectively, with 8 bases between them. CDR1 and CDR2 from the germline V gene are SGHKS and YYEKEE (reference sequence). CDR3 nucleotide sequence: TGTGCCAGCAGCTTGTTGGGGATTGAAGCTTTCTTT. Residues: CASSLLGIEAFF.

The chain uses TRBV7-9 and TRBJ2-1; 10 bases fit TRBD1. CDR3 size: 16 residues. CDR1 is SEHNR and CDR2 is FQNEAQ in the germline V gene (reference sequence). V shed 0 bases and J 7 bases; nucleotides not matched to a gene: 6. The CDR3 DNA is TGTGCCAGCAGCTTAGCTCGATGGGACAGGGGAAATGAGCAGTTCTTC. It encodes CASSLARWDRGNEQFF.